The text below deals with one TCR beta chain. What it binds is unknown. The data stem from a study of T cell responses to AZD1222 COVID-19 vaccine. For the study at large: Some second doses came at about 4 weeks and others at about 12 weeks; these were pooled.

Germline V gene sequence: CDR1 DFQATT, CDR2 SNEGSKA (reference sequence). The CDR3 is 13 residues long. Losses at the gene ends were 3 bases for V and 4 bases for J; bases not matched to a gene: 4. Libraries were prepared by immunoSEQ multiplex PCR; TCRdb keeps only in-frame clonotypes and omits some of them. The sample includes roughly 150,000 clones, over 90% seen only once; the top ten take approximately 5%. Overall study results and limits: Spike-specific TCR breadth and depth grew following two AZD1222 doses. Donors in the cohort were predominantly white British and more often female, and clonal diversity was possibly underestimated.

The sample here was peripheral blood, taken on day 0 of AZD1222 vaccination. This chain uses TRBV20-1 with TRBJ2-7; TRBD2 matches 9 bases. The receptor's source is an adult in good health. The CDR3 sequence is CSASGGLAYEQYF. As DNA, the CDR3 is TGCAGTGCTAGTGGGGGACTAGCTTACGAGCAGTACTTC.